This TCR beta chain was found in a study of post-analysis software for immune sequencing data. Germline V gives CDR1 MNHEY, CDR2 SVGEGT. V lost 0 bases and J lost 2, with 13 bases in between. CDR3 length: 16 amino acids. Findings and limits, study-wide: Four to six TRBV segments (TRBV5-6, TRBV5-1 and TRBV20-1 among them) occurred more frequently in patients than in controls. Controls had significantly higher normalized Chao1 diversity than multiple sclerosis patients.

The TCR beta cDNA libraries carried unique molecular identifiers. The authors obtained roughly 0.5 million cDNA molecules from around 1 to 9.1 million T cells. TCRdb recomputed calls from the PCR reads with MiXCR, one row per CDR3 protein. The sample yields about 380,000 distinct CDR3 sequences, less than 40% seen once. Comments on this clonotype: What it binds is not known.

The TCR was taken from a girl aged 5-17 years with multiple sclerosis. Material: blood. The chain links TRBV6-2 or TRBV6-3 to TRBJ1-2; possibly TRBD1 for D (6 bases). The CDR3 loop reads CASSYSLAGANYGYTF. In DNA form, the CDR3 reads TGTGCCAGCAGTTACTCGTTAGCAGGGGCGAACTATGGCTACACCTTC.